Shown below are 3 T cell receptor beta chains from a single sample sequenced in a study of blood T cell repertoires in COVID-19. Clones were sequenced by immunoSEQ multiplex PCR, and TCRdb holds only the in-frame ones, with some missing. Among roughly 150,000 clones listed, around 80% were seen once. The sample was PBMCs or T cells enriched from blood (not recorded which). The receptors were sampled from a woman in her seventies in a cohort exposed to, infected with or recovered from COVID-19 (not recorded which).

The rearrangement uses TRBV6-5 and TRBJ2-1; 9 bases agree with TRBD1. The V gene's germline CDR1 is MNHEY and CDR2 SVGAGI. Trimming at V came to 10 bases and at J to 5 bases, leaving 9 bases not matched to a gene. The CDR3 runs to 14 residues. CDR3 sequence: CATQTGGVDNEQFF. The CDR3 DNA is TGTGCCACCCAAACAGGGGGCGTAGACAATGAGCAGTTCTTC.

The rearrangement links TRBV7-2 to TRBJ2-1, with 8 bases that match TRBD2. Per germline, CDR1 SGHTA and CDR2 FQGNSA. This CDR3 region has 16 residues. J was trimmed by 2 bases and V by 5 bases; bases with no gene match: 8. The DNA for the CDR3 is TGTGCCAGCAGCCTATCTTTTAGCGGGGCCTACAATGAGCAGTTCTTC. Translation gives CASSLSFSGAYNEQFF.

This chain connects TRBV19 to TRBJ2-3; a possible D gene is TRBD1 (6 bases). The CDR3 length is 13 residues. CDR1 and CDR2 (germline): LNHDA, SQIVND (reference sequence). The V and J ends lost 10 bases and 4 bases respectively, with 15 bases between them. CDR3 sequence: CATRSQGPDTQYF. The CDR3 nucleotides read TGTGCCACGCGTTCACAGGGTCCAGATACGCAGTATTTT.